The 24 T cell receptor beta chains in this list originate from one sample, sequenced in a study of PD-1 blockade in classical Hodgkin lymphoma. Time point here: newly diagnosed, previously untreated cHL patient sample. Data came from immunoSEQ multiplex PCR; TCRdb stores just in-frame clones and leaves some out. In the table there are about 17,000 clones, around 90% of which are singletons. The sequencing input was peripheral blood mononuclear cells (PBMCs). The receptors originated from a human donor with classical Hodgkin lymphoma.

The gene calls are TRBV7-9 and TRBJ1-6; D is undetermined. Germline V gives CDR1 SEHNR, CDR2 FQNEAQ (reference sequence). The CDR3 consists of 12 residues. Trimming stripped 1 base from V and 7 bases from J, with 2 bases between. CDR3 nucleotides: TGTGCCAGCAGCTTAGGGAATTCACCCCTCCACTTT. Translating it yields CASSLGNSPLHF.

The table lists this clone with a count of one. The chain is built from TRBV10-1 and TRBJ2-1; 10 nucleotides line up with TRBD2. Trimming at V came to 4 bases and at J to 4 bases, leaving 4 bases not matched to a gene. Germline CDR1 WNHNN, CDR2 SYGVQD (reference sequence). CDR3 size: 15 residues. In DNA form, the CDR3 reads TGCGCCAGCAGTGCAGGACTAGCGGAGTACAATGAGCAGTTCTTC. Translating it yields CASSAGLAEYNEQFF.

V usage is TRBV5-1 and J usage is TRBJ2-5; no definite D call. Germline CDR1 and CDR2: SGHRS and YFSETQ. The CDR3 sequence is 11 residues long. Trimming left V 4 bases short and J 3 bases short, with 4 bases between. The CDR3 nucleotides are TGCGCCAGCAGCCAAAAAGAGACCCAGTACTTC. This codes for CASSQKETQYF.

The CDR3 loop is CASSIGWDTQSADTQYF. CDR3 in DNA: TGTGCCAGTAGTATTGGGTGGGACACCCAGAGCGCAGATACGCAGTATTTT. The V call is TRBV19, the J call TRBJ2-3; D might be TRBD1 (6 bases). V was cut by 3 bases and J by 4 bases, with 20 bases left in between. Germline V gene data show CDR1 as LNHDA and CDR2 as SQIVND (reference sequence). The CDR3 is 17 residues long.

This sequence joins TRBV6-4 and TRBJ2-3, with a tentative D call TRBD2 (6 bases). Deletions cut 2 bases from V and 1 base from J, with 10 bases between. CDR3 length: 15 residues. In germline, CDR1 is MRHNA, CDR2 SNTAGT. The CDR3 nucleotides read TGTGCCAGCAGTGACGGGGTAGCGGGCACAGATACGCAGTATTTT. Translation: CASSDGVAGTDTQYF.

Only one count was recorded for this clone. This sequence joins TRBV6-1 and TRBJ2-1; 9 nucleotides line up with TRBD1. The V and J ends lost 7 bases and 9 bases, in that order; junction bases with no gene match: 7. Germline CDR1 is MNHNS and CDR2 is SASEGT. The CDR3 totals 13 residues. The CDR3 coding sequence is TGTGCCAGCAAGGGACAGGGTTACGGTGAGCAGTTCTTC. Translated: CASKGQGYGEQFF.

The table lists this clone with a count of one. The J gene is TRBJ2-2, the V gene TRBV6-6, with D possibly matching TRBD1 (6 bases). This CDR3 contains 14 residues. Trimming removed 6 bases from V and 3 bases from J, with 11 bases in between. The germline gives CDR1 MNHNY, CDR2 SVGAGI (reference sequence). CDR3 DNA sequence: TGTGCCAGCAGCCCCGACAGGTACACCGGGGAGCTGTTTTTT. It yields the protein CASSPDRYTGELFF.

The chain uses TRBV5-5 and TRBJ2-7; D not resolved. Germline V gene data show CDR1 as SGHKS and CDR2 as YYEKEE (reference sequence). The CDR3 length is 13 residues. V was shortened by 4 bases and J by 7 bases, with 15 bases between the two germline ends. CDR3 nucleotide sequence: TGTGCCAGCAGCCCCCCGGGCCCCGGGGAGCAGTACTTC. Its protein is CASSPPGPGEQYF.

The chain combines TRBV10-3 with TRBJ1-5, with TRBD1 matching 9 bases. The ends lost 2 bases at V and 7 bases at J; junction bases unmatched: 9. Germline V gene lookup returns CDR1 ENHRY and CDR2 SYGVKD. The CDR3 length is 16 residues. Here the CDR3 reads CAISEPTGQGTQPQHF. CDR3 nucleotides: TGTGCCATCAGTGAGCCAACGGGACAGGGAACCCAGCCCCAGCATTTT.

The table lists this clone with a few counts. This chain connects TRBV28 to TRBJ2-3, with D uncertain. This CDR3 has 15 amino acids. The V and J ends lost 5 bases and 2 bases respectively, with 14 bases between them. Germline-derived CDR1 and CDR2 are MDHEN and SYDVKM. CDR3 amino acids: CASSPPGGHTDTQYF. The CDR3 DNA reads TGTGCCAGCAGTCCCCCTGGTGGCCACACAGATACGCAGTATTTT. The full variable domain, its missing parts supplied by reference TRBV28 and TRBJ2-3, is DVKVTQSSRYLVKRTGEKVFLECVQDMDHENMFWYRQDPGLGLRLIYFSYDVKMKEKGDIPEGYSVSREKKERFSLILESASTNQTSMYLCASSPPGGHTDTQYFGPGTRLTVL.

This clone was seen a few times. The rearrangement joins TRBV29-1 to TRBJ1-1, with 9 bases that match TRBD1. This CDR3 contains 12 residues. Germline assignment: CDR1 SQVTM and CDR2 ANQGSEA. After removal of 1 base from V and 7 bases from J, the junction contained 1 base not matched to a gene. CDR3 region: CSVEGDRDEAFF. CDR3 coding DNA: TGCAGCGTTGAAGGGGACAGGGATGAAGCTTTCTTT.

The chain links TRBV5-1 to TRBJ2-1; TRBD2 matches 8 bases. Germline V lookup: CDR1 SGHRS, CDR2 YFSETQ. V dropped 1 base and J dropped 2; count of bases not matched to a gene: 5. CDR3 length: 16 amino acids. For the CDR3, the DNA is TGCGCCAGCAGCTTGAGCGGGAGAATCCCCTACAATGAGCAGTTCTTC. Amino acid sequence: CASSLSGRIPYNEQFF.

On this clone itself: Other DNA sequences in this sample translate to the same CDR3. The chain links TRBV18 to TRBJ2-1, with D unclear. Germline V lookup: CDR1 KGHSH, CDR2 LQKENI. The CDR3 has 13 amino acids. V lost 1 base and J lost 5, with 6 bases in between. CDR3 DNA: TGTGCCAGCTCACCACGGGGTGACAATGAGCAGTTCTTC. This encodes CASSPRGDNEQFF.

The gene calls are TRBV6-6 and TRBJ2-2, with a weak D call TRBD1 (6 bases). The germline V gene has CDR1 MNHNY and CDR2 SVGAGI (reference sequence). With 0 bases removed from V and 7 bases from J, the gap between germline ends came to 15 bases. This CDR3 spans 16 amino acids. The CDR3 loop is CASSYSRPGVNGELFF. CDR3 DNA sequence: TGTGCCAGCAGTTACTCGCGTCCAGGGGTGAACGGGGAGCTGTTTTTT.

V is TRBV25-1 and J is TRBJ2-1; TRBD2 matches 12 bases. The germline CDR1 and CDR2 sequences are MGHDK and SYGVNS. Trimming at V came to 3 bases and at J to 2 bases, leaving 5 bases not matched to a gene. The CDR3 has 17 amino acids. As DNA, the CDR3 is TGTGCCAGCAGTGACCACCCTAGCGGGAGGGCCTACAATGAGCAGTTCTTC. As protein: CASSDHPSGRAYNEQFF.

This chain uses TRBV28 with TRBJ1-4; D is uncertain. The CDR3 length is 13 residues. CDR1 is MDHEN and CDR2 is SYDVKM in the germline V gene. The V end was cut by 3 bases, the J end by 7 bases, with 9 bases between. CDR3 residues: CASSFPGREKLFF. CDR3 sequence (DNA): TGTGCCAGCAGTTTCCCGGGTCGTGAAAAACTGTTTTTT. Looking up the rest from reference TRBV28 and TRBJ1-4 gives the full variable domain: DVKVTQSSRYLVKRTGEKVFLECVQDMDHENMFWYRQDPGLGLRLIYFSYDVKMKEKGDIPEGYSVSREKKERFSLILESASTNQTSMYLCASSFPGREKLFFGSGTQLSVL.

This clone was seen just once. The V and J genes are TRBV6-5 and TRBJ2-3; 9 bases match TRBD1. The CDR3 extends over 15 amino acids. Germline CDR1 reads MNHEY; CDR2 reads SVGAGI. The V gene end was trimmed by 6 bases and the J gene end by 3 bases; junction bases not matched to a gene: 7. For the CDR3, the DNA is TGTGCCAGCAGCCAGGGACAGGGTCGAACAGATACGCAGTATTTT. It translates to CASSQGQGRTDTQYF.

The genes are TRBV15 and TRBJ1-5, with TRBD1 matching over 8 bases. The CDR3 runs 14 residues. Germline V gene sequence: CDR1 LNHNV, CDR2 YYDKDF (reference sequence). J gave up 6 bases and V 3 bases, and 4 bases lay outside the gene matches. The CDR3 DNA reads TGTGCCACCAGCAGGACAGGGGCGGTTCAGCCCCAGCATTTT. This codes for CATSRTGAVQPQHF.

V gene TRBV14 combines with J gene TRBJ1-2; D perhaps matches TRBD1 (5 bases). This CDR3 region has 15 residues. Germline values: CDR1 SGHDN, CDR2 FVKESK. The V gene lost 1 base and the J gene lost 6 bases, with 15 bases spanning the gap. DNA of the CDR3: TGTGCCAGCAGCCAAGTTACAGGCTACCTAGATGGCTACACCTTC. Its protein is CASSQVTGYLDGYTF.

The genes are TRBV11-2 and TRBJ2-4; TRBD2 might be the D (6 bases). This CDR3 is built from 13 residues. Germline CDR1 reads SGHAT; CDR2 reads FQNNGV. V was clipped by 3 bases and J by 5 bases, with 8 bases between them. The CDR3 coding sequence is TGTGCCAGCAGCTTCTGGGGGGAAAACATTCAGTACTTC. Translation gives CASSFWGENIQYF.

J is TRBJ2-2 and V is TRBV5-1; a weak D match, TRBD1 (6 bases). The CDR3 is made up of 15 amino acids. V shed 0 bases and J shed 1 base, with 7 bases lying between them. CDR1 and CDR2 (germline): SGHRS, YFSETQ. The CDR3 here is CASSLEGGNTGELFF. Written as DNA, the CDR3 is TGCGCCAGCAGCTTGGAAGGGGGGAACACCGGGGAGCTGTTTTTT.

This clone was seen more than once but under ten times. The V call is TRBV6-6, the J call TRBJ2-5, with a tentative D call TRBD2 (6 bases). The length of the CDR3 is 13 residues. V lost 7 bases and J lost 2, with 11 bases in between. Germline CDR1 is MNHNY and CDR2 is SVGAGI (reference sequence). The CDR3 protein is CASNTGEQETQYF. CDR3 nucleotide sequence: TGTGCCAGCAACACGGGGGAGCAAGAGACCCAGTACTTC.

The chain employs TRBV7-9 and TRBJ2-3, with 8 bases aligning to TRBD2. This CDR3 has 16 residues. V shed 5 bases, J shed 6 bases, and the junction held 13 bases outside the gene matches. Germline values: CDR1 SEHNR, CDR2 FQNEAQ (reference sequence). The CDR3 DNA reads TGTGCCAGCAGCCTCAAGTCGGGAGGGCTTGGGGATACGCAGTATTTT. Protein sequence: CASSLKSGGLGDTQYF. Using reference TRBV7-9 and TRBJ2-3 for the parts outside the CDR3, the full variable domain is DTGVSQNPRHKITKRGQNVTFRCDPISEHNRLYWYRQTLGQGPEFLTYFQNEAQLEKSRLLSDRFSAERPKGSFSTLEIQRTEQGDSAMYLCASSLKSGGLGDTQYFGPGTRLTVL.

The rearrangement joins TRBV10-3 to TRBJ1-5, with unresolved D. The CDR3 totals 14 residues. Germline V gene lookup returns CDR1 ENHRY and CDR2 SYGVKD. V lost 0 bases to trimming and J lost 2 bases, with 5 bases between them. This CDR3 is CAISESAGNQPQHF. The CDR3 DNA is TGTGCCATCAGTGAGTCTGCAGGCAATCAGCCCCAGCATTTT.